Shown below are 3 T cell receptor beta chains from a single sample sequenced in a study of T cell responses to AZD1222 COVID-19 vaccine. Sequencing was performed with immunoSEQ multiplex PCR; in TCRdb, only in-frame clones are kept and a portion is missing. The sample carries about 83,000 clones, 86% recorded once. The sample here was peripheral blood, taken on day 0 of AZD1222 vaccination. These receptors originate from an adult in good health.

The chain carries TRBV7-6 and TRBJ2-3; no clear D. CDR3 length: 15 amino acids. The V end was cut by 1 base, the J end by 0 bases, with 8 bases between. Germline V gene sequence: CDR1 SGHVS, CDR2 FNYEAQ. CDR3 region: CASSLGEASTDTQYF. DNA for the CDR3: TGTGCCAGCAGCTTAGGGGAAGCTAGCACAGATACGCAGTATTTT.

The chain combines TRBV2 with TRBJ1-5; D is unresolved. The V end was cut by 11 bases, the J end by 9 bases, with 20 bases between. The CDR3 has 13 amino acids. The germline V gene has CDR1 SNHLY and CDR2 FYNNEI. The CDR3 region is CAGRGSFEGPQHF. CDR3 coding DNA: TGTGCCGGACGCGGTTCCTTCGAGGGGCCCCAGCATTTT.

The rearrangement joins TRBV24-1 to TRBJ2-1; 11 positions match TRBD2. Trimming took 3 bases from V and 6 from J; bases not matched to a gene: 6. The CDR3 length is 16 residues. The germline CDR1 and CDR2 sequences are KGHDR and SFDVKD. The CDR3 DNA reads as TGTGCCACCAGTGATCCTGGACTAGCGGGCGTCAATGAGCAGTTCTTC. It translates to CATSDPGLAGVNEQFF.